This T cell receptor beta chain was observed in a study of blood T cell repertoires in COVID-19. Study context: Acute and convalescent COVID-19 specimens originated in the United States, Italy and Spain. T cells, B-cell-depleted T cells, or PBMCs provided the cDNA or gDNA that served as material.

Allocation to cohorts depended on clinical history reported by the participants. In the study's own analysis: Amplifying reference gene primers gave estimates of nucleated cell counts. TCRdb keeps only in-frame clones here, not all; method: immunoSEQ multiplex PCR. V, J and clone size are taken as reported in that table, and D and trimming were inferred from the DNA itself. The table shows about 170,000 clones, with 65% to 85% occurring only once. This CDR3 has 15 residues. V gave up 8 bases and J gave up 5 bases; unmatched junction bases: 12. Germline CDR1 reads KGHSH; CDR2 reads LQKENI. V and J are TRBV18 and TRBJ2-5; 9 bases are shared with TRBD2. The sequence was collected from a woman aged 45-65 years in a cohort exposed to, infected with or recovered from COVID-19 (not recorded which). The material sequenced was PBMCs or T cells enriched from blood (not recorded which). The CDR3 nucleotides are TGTGCCAGCAAGGGACTAGCACCCGGTGGGGAGACCCAGTACTTC. Its translation: CASKGLAPGGETQYF.